This T cell receptor (beta chain) emerged from a study of T cell repertoires in cytomegalovirus infection. Overall study: CMV epitopes that were recently identified and HLA-C-restricted were used alongside well-studied HLA-B-restricted ones.

TCRdb re-derived calls from the reads in MiXCR, one entry per CDR3 protein. This sample has tens of thousands of distinct CDR3 sequences, with about a fifth found just once. V was trimmed by 6 bases and J by 6 bases, leaving 9 bases between them. CDR3 size: 12 residues. The V gene's germline CDR1 is KGHSH and CDR2 LQKENI. In the case of this clonotype: Its cognate antigen is unknown.

General observations from the study: CMV-specific HLA-C-restricted TCR beta clonotypes dominated the ex vivo response.

The rearrangement joins TRBV18 to TRBJ2-4; TRBD2 is a possible D gene (5 bases). Here the sequenced sample was CD8+ T cells from cultured PBMCs, taken from culture after CMV antigen stimulation. This clonotype originated in a human donor in good health (CMV status not recorded). Some clones in this sample may be carry-over from other donors' samples. The CDR3 sequence is CASSPGLNIQYF. For the CDR3, the DNA is TGTGCCAGCTCCCCAGGACTAAACATTCAGTACTTC.